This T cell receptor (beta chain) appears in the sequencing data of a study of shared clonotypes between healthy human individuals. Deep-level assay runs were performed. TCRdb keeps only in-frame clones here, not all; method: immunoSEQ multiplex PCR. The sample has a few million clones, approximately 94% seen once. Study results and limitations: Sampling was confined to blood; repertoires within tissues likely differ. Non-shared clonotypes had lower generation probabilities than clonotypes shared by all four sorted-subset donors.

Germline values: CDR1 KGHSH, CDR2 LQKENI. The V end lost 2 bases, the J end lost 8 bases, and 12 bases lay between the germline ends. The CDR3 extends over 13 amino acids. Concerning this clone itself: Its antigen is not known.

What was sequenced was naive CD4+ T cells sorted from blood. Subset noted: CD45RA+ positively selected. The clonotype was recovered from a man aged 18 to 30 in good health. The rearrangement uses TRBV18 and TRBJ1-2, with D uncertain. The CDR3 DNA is TGTGCCAGCTCACCATCTTCCGGCGGGGGCTACACCTTC. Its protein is CASSPSSGGGYTF.